A single TCR beta chain is shown here with its context. Its antigen is not known. Unique molecular identifiers were used to barcode this TCRbeta library. TCRdb used MiXCR to reprocess the PCR reads, holding one entry per CDR3 protein. The table has 300,000 to 400,000 distinct CDR3 sequences, around 25% seen once. The data stem from a study of T-cell reconstitution after alpha-beta-depleted transplantation in children. Overall study findings and caveats: Several patients had high TCRbeta diversity at day 60; it came from surviving recipient T cells and thymic progenitors.

Germline assignment: CDR1 SQVTM and CDR2 ANQGSEA. V was shortened by 2 bases and J by 4 bases, with 11 bases between the two germline ends. CDR3 size: 13 residues. Source: PBMCs, mostly from graft donor cells, taken 180 days after TCRalphabeta/CD19-depleted stem cell transplant. V usage is TRBV29-1 and J usage is TRBJ1-1; D not certain. The sequence was obtained from a male patient between 5 and 17 years old who had a stem cell transplant for acute lymphoblastic leukemia, so the T cells may come from the graft donor. The CDR3 is CSVEPDVGTEAFF. In DNA, the CDR3 is TGCAGCGTTGAACCAGATGTTGGCACTGAAGCTTTCTTT. The complete variable domain, with remaining parts taken from reference TRBV29-1 and TRBJ1-1, reads SAVISQKPSRDICQRGTSLTIQCQVDSQVTMMFWYRQQPGQSLTLIATANQGSEATYESGFVIDKFPISRPNLTFSTLTVSNMSPEDSSIYLCSVEPDVGTEAFFGQGTRLTVV.